The clone carrying this TCR beta chain was picked up a small number of times. Its antigen remains unidentified. This specimen belongs to a study of response to subunit inactivated influenza vaccine. Overall study results and limits: It was the authors' suggestion that each seasonal influenza vaccination recruits few new T cells.

The CDR3 totals 17 residues. V trimming: 2 bases; J trimming: 4 bases; junction bases outside the gene matches: 12. CDR1 and CDR2 from the germline V gene are DFQATT and SNEGSKA (reference sequence). TCRdb reprocessed the RT-PCR reads via MiXCR and lists one record per CDR3 protein. The repertoire holds fewer than 600,000 distinct CDR3 sequences, with 7.2% as singletons. The source was PBMCs from blood, collected around 2 years after vaccination. This sequence joins TRBV20-1 and TRBJ2-2, with 8 bases fitting TRBD2. This TCR came from a man between 50 and 70 years old who received an inactivated influenza vaccine. CDR3 sequence: CSARPLPGGRVTGELFF. CDR3 DNA sequence: TGCAGTGCTAGACCCCTGCCGGGAGGGCGGGTCACCGGGGAGCTGTTTTTT.